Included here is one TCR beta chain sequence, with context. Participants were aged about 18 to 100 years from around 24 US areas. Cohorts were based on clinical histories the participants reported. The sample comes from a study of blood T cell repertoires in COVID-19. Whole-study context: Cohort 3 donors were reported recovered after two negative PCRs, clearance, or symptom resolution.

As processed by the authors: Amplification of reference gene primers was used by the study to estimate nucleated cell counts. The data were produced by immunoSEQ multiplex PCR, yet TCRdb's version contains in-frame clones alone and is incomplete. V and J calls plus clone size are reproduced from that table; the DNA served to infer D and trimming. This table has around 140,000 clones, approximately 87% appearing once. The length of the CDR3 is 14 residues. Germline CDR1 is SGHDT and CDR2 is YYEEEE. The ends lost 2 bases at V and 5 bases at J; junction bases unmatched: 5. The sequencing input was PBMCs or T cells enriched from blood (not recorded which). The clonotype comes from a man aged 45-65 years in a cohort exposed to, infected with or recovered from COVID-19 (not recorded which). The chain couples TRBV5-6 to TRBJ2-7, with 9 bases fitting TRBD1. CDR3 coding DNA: TGTGCCAGCAGCTTCACCGGGACAGGGAACGAGCAGTACTTC. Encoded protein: CASSFTGTGNEQYF.